This TCR beta chain was sequenced in a study of CD8+CD57+ T cells in acquired aplastic anemia. Study overall: Across the sorted CD4+ and CD8+ cells, DNA amounts averaged 3.2 ug. Average CD4+ read depth in healthy donors was 11 million or so reads.

A note on this clonotype: Its specificity is not known.

TCR beta VDJ and CDR3 profiling used genomic DNA as template. TCRdb fed the reads into MiXCR, producing one record per CDR3 protein. The sample contains about 110,000 distinct CDR3 sequences, around 50% of which appear only once. The study's findings and limits: Between the patient and control groups, CD8+ Simpson's diversity did not differ significantly. Overlap between patients and controls comprised some 31 CD8+ CDR3 sequences.

V lost 7 bases, J lost 4 bases, and 19 bases lay in between. Germline CDR1 and CDR2: LNHDA and SQIVND (reference sequence). This CDR3 has 15 amino acids. Sequencing was carried out using sorted CD4+, CD8+, or CD8+CD57+ T cells (not recorded which) from PBMCs. This TCR derives from a human donor in good health, serving as a control. The chain recombines TRBV19 with TRBJ1-1, with a tentative D call TRBD1 (6 bases). DNA for the CDR3: TGTGCCAGTAAACCGATCACAGGGTACGGCACTGAAGCTTTCTTT. Encoded protein: CASKPITGYGTEAFF.